The rows below give T cell receptor beta chains drawn from one sample of a study of blood T cell repertoires in COVID-19. Sequenced by immunoSEQ multiplex PCR; TCRdb stores in-frame clones only, minus some. The table records 75,000 to 90,000 clones, 85% to 90% of them present only once. Sequenced: peripheral blood. The receptors here all came from a man at least 80 years old with active or convalescent COVID-19. CDR3s include the opening cysteine and the closing phenylalanine or tryptophan. Each record gives: J gene, V gene, CDR3 protein.

TRBJ1-5	TRBV10-1	CASSVGRENRPQHF
TRBJ1-2	TRBV19	CASRSGRFLGYTF
TRBJ2-1	TRBV6-5	CASSNPERGGREQFF
TRBJ2-5	TRBV29-1	CSVDRLAGLQETQYF
TRBJ2-5	TRBV5-1	CASSSGRSQETQYF
TRBJ2-5	TRBV27	CASSGVDSYKETQYF
TRBJ1-2	TRBV10-3	CAISEQAAESYGYTF
TRBJ1-6	TRBV6-5	CASARVGFGPLHF
TRBJ1-2	TRBV5-4	CASSERQGYYGYTF
TRBJ1-2	TRBV11-2	CASSLVPGDIFYGYTF
TRBJ2-5	TRBV9	CASSARGTGRQETQYF
TRBJ1-5	TRBV19	CASSTATGMGQPQHF
TRBJ1-1	TRBV5-1	CASSGSGGTEAFF
TRBJ1-2	TRBV6-2/TRBV6-3	CASSYSGTGNYGYTF
TRBJ2-2	TRBV4-2	CASSRATGGNTGELFF
TRBJ1-1	TRBV25-1	CASSDRLDTEAFF
TRBJ1-6	TRBV6-6	CASSWREGASVHF
TRBJ1-5	TRBV30	CAWSPGGNGPQHF
TRBJ2-1	TRBV6-5	CASILAPANEQFF
TRBJ2-2	TRBV24-1	CATSDSLTSGGANTGELFF
TRBJ2-5	TRBV6-1	CASSVSGTSLQETQYF
TRBJ2-1	TRBV3-1/TRBV3-2	CASSLGGGPYNEQFF
TRBJ1-1	TRBV28	CASSLPSWAGEAFF
TRBJ1-1	TRBV5-1	CASSLAGGKNTEAFF
TRBJ2-5	TRBV6-5	CASSRLSRAEETQYF
TRBJ2-2	TRBV5-1	CASSPDYIANTGELFF
TRBJ1-1	TRBV6-1	CASSAGGGRGNTEAFF
TRBJ1-1	TRBV5-1	CASSPRRQGSVGTEAFF
TRBJ1-5	TRBV30	CAWRTPTPLSNQPQHF
TRBJ2-5	TRBV6-5	CASSYRAVQETQYF
TRBJ1-2	TRBV2	CASSWRRQGDDGYTF
TRBJ1-4	TRBV11-2	CASSLGRDEKLFF
TRBJ2-2	TRBV24-1	CATSGRDRGTGELFF
TRBJ2-1	TRBV6-1	CASSVQRLAGGLGQFF
TRBJ2-4	TRBV29-1	CSVEDRGLNIQYF
TRBJ1-1	TRBV6-5	CATDAGTGVTEAFF
TRBJ1-2	TRBV13	CASSFYLGQRNYGYTF
TRBJ2-1	TRBV9	CASSVDLSGRVGEQFF
TRBJ1-2	TRBV5-1	CASVYDWQSNYGYTF
TRBJ1-2	TRBV5-1	CASSYTGGDYGYTF
TRBJ1-2	TRBV6-1	CASSERVFYGYTF
TRBJ1-1	TRBV5-4	CASSYDGQGVAEAFF
TRBJ1-2	TRBV6-5	CASRDSGERGGYTF
TRBJ1-5	TRBV3-1/TRBV3-2	CASSQDRGVGPQHF
TRBJ1-2	TRBV5-1	CASSPGQGGGYTF